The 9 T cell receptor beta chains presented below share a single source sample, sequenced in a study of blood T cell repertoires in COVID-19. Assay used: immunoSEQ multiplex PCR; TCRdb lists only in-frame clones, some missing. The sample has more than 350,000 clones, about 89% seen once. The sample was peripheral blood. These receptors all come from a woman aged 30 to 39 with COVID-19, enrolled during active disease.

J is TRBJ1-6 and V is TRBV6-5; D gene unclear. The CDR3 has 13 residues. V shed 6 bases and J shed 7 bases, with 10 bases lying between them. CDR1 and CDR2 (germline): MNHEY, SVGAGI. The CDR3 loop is CASSRSENSPLHF. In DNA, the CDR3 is TGTGCCAGCAGCCGGAGTGAGAATTCACCCCTCCACTTT.

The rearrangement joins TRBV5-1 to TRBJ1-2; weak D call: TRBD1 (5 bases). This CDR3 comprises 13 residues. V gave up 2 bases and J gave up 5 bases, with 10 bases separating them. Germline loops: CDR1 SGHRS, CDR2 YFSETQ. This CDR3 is CASSLAAGYGYTF. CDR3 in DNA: TGCGCCAGCAGCTTAGCCGCAGGGTATGGCTACACCTTC.

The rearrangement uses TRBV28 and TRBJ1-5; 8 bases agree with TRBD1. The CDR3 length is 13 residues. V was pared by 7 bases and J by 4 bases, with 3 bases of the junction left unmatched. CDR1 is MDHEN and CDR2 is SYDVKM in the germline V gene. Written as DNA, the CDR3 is TGTGCCAGCATGGGACAGGCGAATCAGCCCCAGCATTTT. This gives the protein CASMGQANQPQHF.

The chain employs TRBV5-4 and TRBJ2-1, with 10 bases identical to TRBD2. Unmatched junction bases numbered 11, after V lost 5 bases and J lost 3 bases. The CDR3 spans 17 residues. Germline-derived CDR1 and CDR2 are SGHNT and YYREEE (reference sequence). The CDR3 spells CASRPMTGTSVYNEQFF. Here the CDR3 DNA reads TGTGCCAGCAGGCCGATGACCGGGACTAGCGTCTACAATGAGCAGTTCTTC.

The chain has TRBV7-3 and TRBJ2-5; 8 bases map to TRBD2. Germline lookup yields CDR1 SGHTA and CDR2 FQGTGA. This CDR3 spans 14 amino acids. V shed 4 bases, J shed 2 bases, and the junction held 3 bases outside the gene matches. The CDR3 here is CASSSGLEQETQYF. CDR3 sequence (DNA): TGTGCCAGCAGCTCGGGACTAGAGCAAGAGACCCAGTACTTC.

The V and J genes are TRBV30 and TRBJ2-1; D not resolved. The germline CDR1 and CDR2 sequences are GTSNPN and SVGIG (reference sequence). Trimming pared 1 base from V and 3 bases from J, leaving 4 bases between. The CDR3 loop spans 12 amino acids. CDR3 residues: CAWSGSYNEQFF. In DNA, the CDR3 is TGTGCCTGGAGTGGGAGCTACAATGAGCAGTTCTTC.

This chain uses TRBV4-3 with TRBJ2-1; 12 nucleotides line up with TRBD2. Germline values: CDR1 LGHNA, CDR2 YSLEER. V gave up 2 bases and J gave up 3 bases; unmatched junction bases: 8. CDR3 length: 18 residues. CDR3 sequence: CASSQWTSGMTSYNEQFF. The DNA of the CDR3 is TGCGCCAGCAGCCAATGGACTAGCGGGATGACTAGCTACAATGAGCAGTTCTTC.

CDR3 region: CASSPSTMDTGEQFF. In nucleotides, the CDR3 is TGTGCCAGCTCACCATCCACCATGGACACGGGTGAGCAGTTCTTC. This sequence joins TRBV18 and TRBJ2-1; perhaps TRBD1 as D (5 bases). The germline V and J ends were trimmed by 2 bases and 9 bases, with 17 bases remaining between them. Germline V lookup: CDR1 KGHSH, CDR2 LQKENI. The CDR3 totals 15 residues.

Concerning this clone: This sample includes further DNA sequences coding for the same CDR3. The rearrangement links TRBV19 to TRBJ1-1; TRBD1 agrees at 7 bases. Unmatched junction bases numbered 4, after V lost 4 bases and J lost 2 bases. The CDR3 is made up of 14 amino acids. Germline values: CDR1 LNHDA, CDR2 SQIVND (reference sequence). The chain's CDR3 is CASSRDRENTEAFF. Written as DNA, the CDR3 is TGTGCCAGTAGTAGAGACAGGGAAAACACTGAAGCTTTCTTT.